The 27 T cell receptor beta chains below were found in one sample sequenced in a study of blood T cells in healthy people across ages. A sample-barcoded 5' primer and a J-beta primer mix were used in a second PCR of roughly 7 to 11 cycles. TCRdb passed the 5' RACE reads through MiXCR, listing each CDR3 protein once. The sample has hundreds of thousands of distinct CDR3 sequences; under 65% are singletons. Specimen: blood. Every receptor here comes from a woman of 80 years or more in good health.

This chain links TRBV12-3 or TRBV12-4 with TRBJ2-7; TRBD1 is a possible D gene (6 bases). V shed 0 bases and J shed 10 bases, with 16 bases lying between them. The CDR3 runs 14 residues. CDR3 sequence reads: CASSLAGGGEKQYF. Here the CDR3 DNA reads TGTGCCAGCAGTTTAGCTGGGGGCGGAGAGAAACAGTACTTC.

This sequence joins TRBV11-2 and TRBJ2-7; D is ambiguous. This CDR3 is 12 amino acids long. V lost 2 bases and J 7 bases, leaving 9 bases between the germline ends. Germline-derived CDR1 and CDR2 are SGHAT and FQNNGV. CDR3 residues: CASSLLLHEQYF. The CDR3 region has the DNA TGTGCCAGCAGCTTATTACTCCATGAGCAGTACTTC.

This sequence joins TRBV27 and TRBJ2-2, with D hard to call. The V end was cut by 6 bases, the J end by 0 bases, with 14 bases between. Per the germline V gene, CDR1 is MNHEY and CDR2 is SMNVEV (reference sequence). CDR3 size: 16 residues. Written as DNA, the CDR3 is TGTGCCAGCAGCCTCTCACACCCGACGAACACCGGGGAGCTGTTTTTT. Amino acids: CASSLSHPTNTGELFF.

Comments on this clonotype: Possible read error: a much larger clone is one base away. The V and J genes are TRBV5-1 and TRBJ2-7; D unclear. CDR1 SGHRS and CDR2 YFSETQ come from the germline V gene. The CDR3 length is 13 residues. The CDR3 reads CARSLVGIYEQYF. The CDR3 DNA reads TGCGCCAGGAGCTTGGTAGGGATCTACGAGCAGTACTTC.

This clonotype appeared a few times. The chain joins TRBV7-2 to TRBJ1-1; D call uncertain. The V gene's germline CDR1 is SGHTA and CDR2 FQGNSA. V lost 10 bases to trimming and J lost 6 bases, with 21 bases between them. This CDR3 contains 14 residues. In DNA, the CDR3 is TGTGCCACCCAGCGTGGACGGTGGGCGGCTGAAGCTTTCTTT. This translates into CATQRGRWAAEAFF.

This clonotype came up many times. Possible read error: a much larger clone is one base away. This chain uses TRBV7-2 with TRBJ2-5; D remains ambiguous. Trimming took 5 bases from V and 11 from J, leaving 15 bases between them. Looked up from germline, CDR1 is SGHTA and CDR2 is FQGNSA. The CDR3 covers 12 residues. This CDR3 is CASSPINNEQYF. The CDR3 nucleotides read TGTGCCAGCAGCCCTATCAACAATGAGCAGTACTTC.

This clonotype was counted at least ten times. The V call is TRBV7-2, the J call TRBJ2-7; D possibly corresponds to TRBD1 (5 bases). The germline V gene encodes CDR1 SGHTA and CDR2 FQGNSA. CDR3 size: 15 residues. V lost 0 bases to trimming and J lost 3 bases, with 12 bases between them. The CDR3 nucleotides read TGTGCCAGCAGCTTAGCAGCAGGGCCACTCTACGAGCAGTACTTC. Translation gives CASSLAAGPLYEQYF. The full variable domain, its missing parts supplied by reference TRBV7-2 and TRBJ2-7, is GAGVSQSPSNKVTEKGKDVELRCDPISGHTALYWYRQSLGQGLEFLIYFQGNSAPDKSGLPSDRFSAERTGGSVSTLTIQRTQQEDSAVYLCASSLAAGPLYEQYFGPGTRLTVT.

The gene calls are TRBV11-2 and TRBJ2-5; the D gene could be TRBD1 or TRBD2 (5 bases each). Germline lookup yields CDR1 SGHAT and CDR2 FQNNGV. V gave up 3 bases and J gave up 1 base, with 12 bases separating them. This CDR3 has 15 residues. DNA for the CDR3: TGTGCCAGCAGCTTTCGCAGGGACCCCCAAGAGACCCAGTACTTC. Encoded protein: CASSFRRDPQETQYF.

This clonotype appeared once. The chain recombines TRBV28 with TRBJ1-2, with TRBD1 identical over 8 bases. V was pared by 8 bases and J by 3 bases, with 11 bases of the junction left unmatched. The CDR3 spans 15 residues. CDR1 is MDHEN and CDR2 is SYDVKM in the germline V gene. The CDR3 loop is CASRSPDRGDYGYTF. The DNA for the CDR3 is TGTGCCAGCCGCTCCCCCGACAGGGGTGACTATGGCTACACCTTC.

DNA of the CDR3: TGTGCCAGCTCTCTCGGGGAAACCATATATTTT. Translated: CASSLGETIYF. This chain uses TRBV2 with TRBJ1-3; D remains ambiguous. From germline, CDR1 is SNHLY and CDR2 FYNNEI. V lost 8 bases to trimming and J lost 10 bases, with 12 bases between them. The CDR3 covers 11 residues.

V and J are TRBV7-9 and TRBJ2-5; 8 bases fit TRBD1. This CDR3 spans 15 amino acids. Germline-derived CDR1 and CDR2 are SEHNR and FQNEAQ (reference sequence). The V and J ends lost 1 base and 11 bases, in that order; junction bases with no gene match: 12. CDR3: CASSLVRQGSNEQYF. In DNA form, the CDR3 reads TGTGCCAGCAGCTTAGTCAGACAGGGGTCCAATGAGCAGTACTTC.

A few counts support this clonotype. The V call is TRBV12-3 or TRBV12-4, the J call TRBJ1-6; D ambiguous. This CDR3 contains 13 residues. V was pared by 9 bases and J by 8 bases, with 14 bases between. This chain's CDR3 is CASKPRGDSPLHF. DNA of the CDR3: TGTGCCAGTAAACCACGGGGTGATTCACCCCTCCACTTT.

This clonotype was recorded at least ten times. This chain connects TRBV11-2 to TRBJ2-3, with D perhaps matching TRBD1 (6 bases). The CDR3 length is 15 residues. The germline V and J ends were trimmed by 2 bases and 1 base, with 10 bases remaining between them. Germline V lookup: CDR1 SGHAT, CDR2 FQNNGV. The CDR3 region is CASSLTWTGTDTQYF. In DNA, the CDR3 is TGTGCCAGCAGCTTAACGTGGACAGGCACAGATACGCAGTATTTT.

CDR3 DNA sequence: TGTGCCAGCTCACCACGCAACCTTTTGGCCAGCCCCTACGAGCAGTACTTC. Its translation: CASSPRNLLASPYEQYF. The gene calls are TRBV18 and TRBJ2-7, with D uncertain. V was pared by 1 base and J by 2 bases, with 18 bases between. Looked up from germline, CDR1 is KGHSH and CDR2 is LQKENI. The CDR3 covers 17 residues.

This clonotype was detected many times. This chain links TRBV12-1 with TRBJ1-1; the table assigns TRBD1, which was not confirmed against the DNA. TRBV12-1 is an annotated pseudogene. The CDR3 loop spans 14 amino acids. The CDR3 region is CASSPGQMNTEAFF. CDR3 sequence (DNA): TGTGCCAGCAGCCCGGGACAGATGAACACTGAAGCTTTCTTT.

This clonotype was detected ten times or more. The chain has TRBV4-1 and TRBJ2-1, with 10 bases fitting TRBD2. Germline lookup yields CDR1 MGHRA and CDR2 YSYEKL. The CDR3 spans 17 residues. Unmatched junction bases numbered 11, after V lost 4 bases and J lost 5 bases. The CDR3: CASSPRQWTSGDNEQFF. The CDR3 DNA is TGCGCCAGCAGCCCCCGCCAGTGGACTAGCGGAGACAATGAGCAGTTCTTC.

In regard to this clonotype: One end of the junction is discordant with germline, which a read error may explain. V is TRBV11-2 and J is TRBJ2-5; D may be TRBD2 (5 bases). This CDR3 has 11 amino acids. Germline V gene data show CDR1 as SGHAT and CDR2 as FQNNGV. The CDR3 sequence: CASSLAFERYF. The CDR3 nucleotides read TGTGCTAGCAGCCTAGCATTCGAGCGGTACTTC.

The chain carries TRBV2 and TRBJ2-1; D perhaps matches TRBD2 (5 bases). The J call may not be correct, given that the DNA end is closer to TRBJ2-7. CDR1 and CDR2 (germline): SNHLY, FYNNEI. This CDR3 region has 15 residues. CDR3 protein: CASSAWAGGNNEQYF. The CDR3 nucleotides are TGTGCCAGCAGTGCATGGGCGGGTGGGAACAATGAGCAGTACTTC.

In this sample, this clonotype turned up many times. The chain has TRBV6-2 or TRBV6-3 and TRBJ2-3; possibly TRBD2 for D (6 bases). The V gene's germline CDR1 is MNHEY and CDR2 SVGEGT. The CDR3 length is 18 residues. The V gene lost 6 bases and the J gene lost 6 bases, with 28 bases spanning the gap. The CDR3 DNA reads TGTGCCAGCAGCCAATTACGGGAGTCCCGACGGAATTGGGATACGCAGTATTTT. It translates to CASSQLRESRRNWDTQYF.

The chain is built from TRBV4-2 and TRBJ2-7, with 8 positions matching TRBD2. Germline trimming cut 0 bases from V and 4 bases from J; bases unmatched to any gene: 5. The germline V gene encodes CDR1 LGHNA and CDR2 YNFKEQ. The CDR3 is 15 residues long. The CDR3: CASSQEAGGGYEQYF. In nucleotides, the CDR3 is TGTGCCAGCAGCCAAGAGGCGGGGGGCGGTTACGAGCAGTACTTC.

This clonotype was observed at least ten times. This chain connects TRBV28 to TRBJ2-7; D may be TRBD1 (5 bases). The CDR3 is made up of 13 amino acids. V lost 5 bases, J lost 4 bases, and 12 bases lay in between. Germline V gene lookup returns CDR1 MDHEN and CDR2 SYDVKM. The chain's CDR3 is CASSRLGAYEQYF. CDR3 nucleotides: TGTGCCAGCAGTCGCCTAGGGGCGTACGAGCAGTACTTC.

This clonotype was recorded at least ten times. The chain uses TRBV12-3 or TRBV12-4 and TRBJ1-4; perhaps TRBD1 as D (6 bases). The length of the CDR3 is 12 residues. With 5 bases removed from V and 8 bases from J, the gap between germline ends came to 9 bases. CDR3 sequence: CASSTDREKLFF. The CDR3 nucleotides are TGTGCCAGCAGTACTGACAGGGAAAAACTGTTTTTT.

V and J are TRBV28 and TRBJ1-4, with a weak D call TRBD1 (5 bases). There are 15 residues in the CDR3. The germline gives CDR1 MDHEN, CDR2 SYDVKM. The germline V and J ends were trimmed by 5 bases and 8 bases, with 18 bases remaining between them. CDR3 region: CASSPRLGGREKLFF. The CDR3 DNA reads TGTGCCAGCAGTCCCCGTCTGGGGGGTAGAGAAAAACTGTTTTTT.

As regards this clonotype: This could be a read error, since a much larger clone is one nucleotide away. V usage is TRBV29-1 and J usage is TRBJ2-4, with a possible D match to TRBD2 (7 bases). The last part of the DNA fits TRBJ2-7 better; the J call may be wrong. In germline, CDR1 is SQVTM, CDR2 ANQGSEA. The CDR3 runs to 12 residues. CDR3 in DNA: TGCAGCGTCGGAGAGGGGGGGGCCGAGCAGTACTTC. Its protein is CSVGEGGAEQYF.

This clonotype is a singleton in its sample. This sequence may be a read error, since a much larger clone differs from it by one base. The CDR3 nucleotides read TGTGCCAGCACCAGACAGGATCGCTGGGAAGAGACCCAGTACTTC. This sequence encodes CASTRQDRWEETQYF. The J gene is TRBJ2-5, the V gene TRBV3-1; possibly TRBD1 for D (6 bases). The CDR3 is 15 amino acids. Germline lookup yields CDR1 LGHDT and CDR2 YNNKEL (reference sequence). The ends were cut back, 7 bases at V and 3 bases at J, with 18 bases in the middle.

This clonotype was counted at least ten times. The chain joins TRBV12-3 or TRBV12-4 to TRBJ2-3; no definite D call. V was trimmed by 4 bases and J by 3 bases, leaving 14 bases between them. The CDR3 has 15 amino acids. DNA for the CDR3: TGTGCCAGCAGTTCGACCCCCACCTGGACAGATACGCAGTATTTT. This sequence encodes CASSSTPTWTDTQYF.

This clonotype was observed many times. The CDR3 loop is CASSNRGRHNEQFF. The CDR3 DNA sequence: TGTGCCAGCAGCAACAGGGGGCGGCACAATGAGCAGTTCTTC. The gene calls are TRBV12-3 or TRBV12-4 and TRBJ2-1; 9 bases are shared with TRBD1. Losses at the gene ends were 6 bases for V and 5 bases for J; bases not matched to a gene: 5. The CDR3 sequence is 14 residues long.